This T cell receptor (beta chain) is drawn from a study of cytomegalovirus exposure and HLA in healthy donors (dated by TCRdb to 2016 to 2017). Background for the entire study: According to an earlier analysis of 550 to 750 of the donors, about 179 million T cells yielded 95 million to 140 million unique TCR beta sequences and around 300 Gb of sequence data. Approximately 300 gigabases of sequencing data and around 88 million unique TCR sequences made up an early release that covered about 640 HLA-typed donors. Of the roughly 400 genotyped donors, around 81% fell in the genetic ancestry cluster associated with self-reported Caucasian donors. The aim of the study was to test whether cataloging public T cell receptors could identify signatures of past pathogen exposure. The study profiled the T cell repertoires of some 610 subjects by immunosequencing and related them to cytomegalovirus serostatus. Along with the approximately 620-subject first cohort, a separate validation cohort of around 110 different subjects was used. High-throughput TCR immunosequencing, statistical association of individual TCRs with disease status, and machine learning were combined to predict cytomegalovirus infection status. In a later analysis, previously published TCR beta repertoires from about 670 donors were re-analyzed and high-resolution HLA genotyping was added so that TCR occurrence patterns could be studied. In the later analysis, no new phenotypic data were used to find candidate immune exposures; instead, reliance was placed on TCR beta sequences and their occurrence across donors. An earlier analysis of 450 to 750 of the donors used high-throughput TCR beta sequencing to judge whether each TCR beta V gene segment behaved as functional or pseudogenic. Donor age, sex, ethnicity and CMV serostatus were collected together with the repertoire data. Genome-wide SNP genotypes for about 65% of the 666 donors were used in a later genetic analysis, which treated that subset as a discovery cohort. All discovery cohort repertoires had been generated on a single sequencing platform. Class I and class II HLA loci were covered by the typing at four-digit resolution. Typing coverage varied by locus: roughly 620-640 donors for A, B, C, DRB1 and DQB1; more than 500 for DQA1; more than 600 for DPA1; approximately 490 for DPB1. Four to six DR-DQ haplotypes were handled as single units for association and clustering, since linkage in the cohort was strong. Among 300 to 500 genotyped donors of the cohort, an average of around 240,000 unique TCR beta nucleotide sequences was sequenced per donor, of which about 19% were non-productive. The paper as a whole reports these results and caveats: Most TCR sequences were observed very rarely across donors, whereas some public TCRs were present in many individuals. Cytomegalovirus status was reported to be diagnosed by the classifier with high specificity and sensitivity in both the original and validation cohorts. In a later analysis, most CMV-associated TCR beta chains were found to appear HLA-restricted, with HLA associations seemingly driven largely by CMV exposure. Only TCR beta chains were sequenced in this cohort, and the absence of alpha or paired-chain data limited detectable features. Correlated functional status among segregating V segments might be attributable to linkage disequilibrium, but an unknown experimental factor could not be ruled out. In vitro tests confirmed that a few of the cytomegalovirus-associated TCR beta chains recognize cytomegalovirus antigens. CMV serostatus was the only immune exposure information available for the cohort. A further reported finding was that TCR beta sequences accurately predicted the HLA-A and HLA-B alleles for most subjects in the first cohort. A later analysis found that TCR association rates varied across HLA loci, with DRB1 alleles showing the most associated TCRs and HLA-C alleles the fewest. Several of the top co-occurrence clusters appeared to be linked to parvovirus B19, influenza, CMV and Epstein-Barr virus, according to a later analysis. The study gave a list of under 200 TCR beta chains associated with cytomegalovirus. At a false discovery rate of 0.05, a later analysis linked approximately 18,000 TCR beta sequences to specific HLA alleles. In a later genetic analysis, fewer N-insertions in productive TCRs were reported among donors in an Asian-associated ancestry cluster than the 666-donor mean. In an earlier analysis of a few hundred of the donors, most TCR beta V segments were observed in productive rearrangements about 90% or about 30% of the time, broadly matching IMGT annotations. Because HLA typing was missing for some donors at each locus, association tests included only the typed subset. In a later genetic analysis, a missense DCLRE1C variant was associated with V-gene and J-gene trimming of TCR beta chains, and the association was replicated in an independent cohort. Because the 87-base-pair reads could not distinguish some IMGT-functional V segments, including TRBV6-2 and TRBV6-3, those segments were excluded. Strong co-occurrence of HLA alleles, especially DR and DQ, made assigning TCR associations to individual alleles difficult. A group of highly shared sequence variants was considered likely to be a technical artifact of the sequencing pipeline. A later analysis found that HLA-associated TCR beta chains were more clonally expanded and had lower generation probabilities than equally common non-associated chains. Because counts were too low, about 18 rarely observed V segments, including chromosome 9 orphons, were excluded from the earlier analysis of under 650 of the donors. According to the authors, the approach could potentially be generalized to other disease states and immunological phenotypes. The presence/absence analyses assumed that sequencing depth was roughly uniform across donors, and that assumption may not be true.

Receptors were amplified or captured by the immunoSEQ multiplex PCR assay. A mixture of 60 forward primers for TCR Vbeta segments and 13 reverse primers for TCR Jbeta segments was used in the multiplex PCR. A multiplex PCR assay on genomic DNA amplified the CDR3 region of rearranged TCR beta genes. Amplified TCR beta libraries were sequenced as 87-base-pair reads on the Illumina HiSeq System. Concerning the study's data processing: Across the roughly 640 repertoires, a later analysis counted 75 million to 90 million unique TCR beta chains, some 11 million of which were shared by at least two donors. To remove PCR and sequencing errors, raw reads were error-corrected and collapsed into unique sequences using a nearest-neighbor algorithm that merged closely related sequences. To assign V, D and J gene segments, CDR3 sequences were aligned to IMGT reference sequences. For a sequence to be retained, a match of at least six nucleotides was required to both a V gene segment and a J gene segment. Rearrangements were classified as productive when the CDR3 lacked stop codons and remained in frame with V and J, and all other rearrangements were classified as non-productive. Following IMGT convention, CDR3 was defined as the stretch from the second conserved V-encoded cysteine up to the conserved J-encoded phenylalanine. The earlier analysis of about 620 of the donors excluded sequences that lacked an unambiguous match to a single V gene segment. An earlier analysis of fewer than 750 of the donors called V segments functional above 56.7% productive rearrangements and segregating when the between-donor standard deviation exceeded 5%. A statistical classification framework was built for diagnosing cytomegalovirus status from the catalog of TCR beta chain sequences. V and J gene assignment, in a later analysis, came from comparing TCR nucleotide sequences with IMGT/GENE-DB human TR gene sequences. A later analysis assigned CDR3 sequences and most-parsimonious VDJ recombination scenarios with the TCRdist pipeline. In a later analysis, every TCR beta chain was defined by the combination of its CDR3 amino acid sequence and its V-gene family, and reads without a unique V-gene family were dropped. To address suspected cross-contamination and a sequencing artifact, a later analysis removed 550 to 750 highly shared, low-generation-probability nucleotide sequences. A later analysis calculated a clonal expansion index for each public chain from normalized within-repertoire ranks of inferred template counts. Generation probabilities in a later analysis came from a VDJ recombination model fitted to out-of-frame rearrangements, and those results were checked against IGoR. In a later analysis, hypergeometric tests were used to score TCR-TCR, TCR-HLA and TCR-CMV co-occurrence, with a repertoire-size bias correction applied to TCR pairs. A later analysis estimated false discovery rates by permuting HLA or CMV assignments 20 times. In a later analysis, co-occurring TCRs were grouped using DBSCAN, and TCRdist sequence similarity was added for clustering within HLA-allele-positive subsets. Co-occurrence clustering excluded repertoires with fewer than 30,000 or more than 120,000 public chains, plus five with anomalous nucleotide sharing. TCRdb took this table from immuneACCESS and kept in-frame rearrangements with V and J called. Such tables lack part of the clones; where checked against another copy, unresolved V genes explain under half of the gap, and the rest is unexplained. V, J and clone size are taken as reported in that table, and D and trimming were inferred from the DNA itself. This sample lists over 150,000 clones; about four fifths were detected once. 6% to 7.5% of the sample rests with the top ten.

To note about this clone: The antigen it recognizes is unknown. Qualities for individual bases were not recorded, and no much larger clone is one base off.

The cohort comprised around 690 healthy bone marrow donors. At the time of sampling, all cohort members were nominally healthy, though unrecorded immune exposures were likely present. The donor was CMV seropositive and belonged to the group of over 250 seropositive cohort members. Every donor gave a peripheral blood sample, and the peripheral blood mononuclear cells from that sample were used for TCR beta sequencing. The Qiagen DNeasy Blood Extraction Kit was used to extract genomic DNA from the blood cell samples. The CDR1 and CDR2 encoded by the germline V gene are KGHSH and LQKENI. The CDR3 numbers 12 residues from cysteine through phenylalanine. The sequence is cut down to CDR3 DNA, 36 bases in frame from base 1. V drops 5 bases and J drops 8 bases, leaving 10 bases in between.

Sequenced material: PBMCs. The origin of this receptor is a young man in good health and CMV-seropositive. Recombination joined TRBV18 with TRBJ1-5; D gene: possibly TRBD1, on 5 matching bases. The CDR3: CASSTDRKPQHF. The nucleotides read TGTGCCAGCTCAACCGACAGAAAGCCCCAGCATTTT. Supplemented by the reference TRBV18 and TRBJ1-5 proteins around the CDR3, the complete variable domain is NAGVMQNPRHLVRRRGQEARLRCSPMKGHSHVYWYRQLPEEGLKFMVYLQKENIIDESGMPKERFSAEFPKEGPSILRIQQVVRGDSAAYFCASSTDRKPQHFGDGTRLSIL.